The 10 T cell receptor beta chains below were found in one sample sequenced in a study of blood T cells in healthy people across ages. Using a J-beta primer mix together with a sample-barcoded 5' primer, a second PCR was run for roughly 7 to 11 cycles. TCRdb re-called the 5' RACE reads through MiXCR, storing one row per CDR3 protein. Here the sample spans 720,000 or so distinct CDR3 sequences, around two fifths being singletons. Sample: blood. All receptors come from a man aged 80 or over in good health.

This clonotype appeared a few times. This chain links TRBV6-2 or TRBV6-3 with TRBJ2-7, with 11 positions matching TRBD2. V dropped 4 bases and J dropped 3; count of bases not matched to a gene: 5. Germline V gene sequence: CDR1 MNHEY, CDR2 SVGEGT. The CDR3 consists of 15 residues. The CDR3 bases are TGTGCCAGCAGTTCCCCCGGGACTAGCGGCTACGAGCAGTACTTC. This encodes CASSSPGTSGYEQYF.

The chain combines TRBV12-3 or TRBV12-4 with TRBJ1-6, with a weak D call TRBD1 (6 bases). The CDR3 is made up of 14 amino acids. V was shortened by 6 bases and J by 4 bases, with 10 bases between the two germline ends. CDR3 coding DNA: TGTGCCAGCAGCGGACAGTCGTATAATTCACCCCTCCACTTT. Amino acids: CASSGQSYNSPLHF.

This clonotype was found once. The CDR3 ends on some other residue instead of the conserved phenylalanine or tryptophan, so this is likely a read error. J is TRBJ2-4 and V is TRBV6-2 or TRBV6-3; 9 nucleotides agree with TRBD1. J gave up 3 bases and V 2 bases, and 11 bases lay outside the gene matches. This CDR3 spans 18 amino acids. Germline loops: CDR1 MNHEY, CDR2 SVGEGT. The CDR3 spells CASSYETGTGSGKNIQYL. The CDR3 bases are TGTGCCAGCAGTTACGAAACCGGGACAGGGAGTGGCAAAAACATTCAGTACTTA.

This clonotype occurred many times. V gene TRBV20-1 combines with J gene TRBJ2-7; TRBD1 matches at 10 bases. Germline lookup yields CDR1 DFQATT and CDR2 SNEGSKA (reference sequence). With 6 bases clipped from V and 4 bases from J, the junction kept 9 bases outside the gene matches. The CDR3 spans 14 residues. CDR3 nucleotides: TGCAGTGCCCCGTCGACAGGGGGCAAGTACGAGCAGTACTTC. It yields the protein CSAPSTGGKYEQYF.

The chain joins TRBV7-2 to TRBJ2-2; no reliable D call. This CDR3 spans 15 amino acids. In germline, CDR1 is SGHTA, CDR2 FQGNSA. V dropped 5 bases and J dropped 8 bases, with 18 bases sitting between them. The CDR3 protein is CASSRARNLRGELFF. CDR3 in DNA: TGTGCCAGCAGCCGAGCCCGGAACCTAAGGGGGGAGCTGTTTTTT.

This clonotype has only a few counts. This rearrangement joins TRBV2 to TRBJ2-7, with 11 bases that match TRBD2. CDR1 and CDR2 from the germline V gene are SNHLY and FYNNEI. The CDR3 has 15 residues. J was trimmed by 4 bases and V by 7 bases; bases with no gene match: 9. The CDR3: CASIPELAGVYEQYF. DNA for the CDR3: TGTGCCAGCATCCCAGAACTAGCGGGGGTTTACGAGCAGTACTTC.

V usage is TRBV7-3 and J usage is TRBJ1-1; 11 bases are shared with TRBD1. Germline loops: CDR1 SGHTA, CDR2 FQGTGA. The CDR3 has 13 residues. After removal of 4 bases from V and 7 bases from J, the junction contained 2 bases not matched to a gene. CDR3 amino acids: CASSSDRGREAFF. CDR3 nucleotides: TGTGCCAGCAGCTCGGACAGGGGGCGTGAAGCTTTCTTT.

The rearrangement links TRBV5-4 to TRBJ2-7; 9 nucleotides agree with TRBD1. The better agreement between TRBJ2-5 and the DNA end casts doubt on the J call. CDR3 size: 17 residues. Per the germline V gene, CDR1 is SGHNT and CDR2 is YYREEE (reference sequence). This CDR3 reads CASSLRASGQGRETQYF. The DNA of the CDR3 is TGTGCCAGCAGCTTGAGGGCGAGCGGACAGGGGCGGGAGACCCAGTACTTC.

As regards this clonotype: This may be a read error, as it is one base from a much larger clone. The chain links TRBV7-2 to TRBJ2-7, with D uncertain. The CDR3 runs to 13 residues. Germline V gives CDR1 SGHTA, CDR2 FQGNSA. With 5 bases removed from V and 0 bases from J, the gap between germline ends came to 8 bases. CDR3 residues: CASSVVSSYEQYF. CDR3 DNA sequence: TGTGCCAGCAGCGTAGTCAGCTCCTACGAGCAGTACTTC.

The chain is built from TRBV20-1 and TRBJ2-3; TRBD2 matches 12 bases. J was trimmed by 3 bases and V by 4 bases; bases with no gene match: 5. The germline V gene has CDR1 DFQATT and CDR2 SNEGSKA (reference sequence). This CDR3 region has 15 residues. The CDR3 sequence: CSATRLAGATDTQYF. CDR3 nucleotide sequence: TGCAGTGCTACCCGACTAGCGGGAGCAACAGATACGCAGTATTTT.